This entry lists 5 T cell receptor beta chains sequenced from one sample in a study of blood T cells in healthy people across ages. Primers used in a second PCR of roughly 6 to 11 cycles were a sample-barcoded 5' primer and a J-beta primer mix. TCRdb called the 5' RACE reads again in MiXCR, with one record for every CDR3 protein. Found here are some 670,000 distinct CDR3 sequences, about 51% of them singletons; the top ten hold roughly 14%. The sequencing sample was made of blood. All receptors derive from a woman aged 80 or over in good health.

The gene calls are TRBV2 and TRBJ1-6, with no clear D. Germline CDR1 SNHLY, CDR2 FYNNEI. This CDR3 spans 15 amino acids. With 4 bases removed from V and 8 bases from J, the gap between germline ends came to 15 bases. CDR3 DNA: TGTGCCAGCAGTGGCGGGGATATATCTTATTCACCCCTCCACTTT. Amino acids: CASSGGDISYSPLHF.

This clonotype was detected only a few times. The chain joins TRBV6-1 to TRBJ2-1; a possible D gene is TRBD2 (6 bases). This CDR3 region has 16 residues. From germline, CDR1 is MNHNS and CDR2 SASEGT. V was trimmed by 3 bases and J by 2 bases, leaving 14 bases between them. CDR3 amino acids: CASSDAGTRPYNEQFF. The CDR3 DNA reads TGTGCCAGCAGTGATGCGGGGACTCGCCCCTACAATGAGCAGTTCTTC.

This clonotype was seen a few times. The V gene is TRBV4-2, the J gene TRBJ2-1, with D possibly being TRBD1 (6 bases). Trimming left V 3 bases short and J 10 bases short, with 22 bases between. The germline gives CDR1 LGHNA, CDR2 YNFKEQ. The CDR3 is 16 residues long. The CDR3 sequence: CASSHITGTPFGEQFF. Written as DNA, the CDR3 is TGTGCCAGCAGCCACATTACCGGGACACCATTTGGGGAGCAGTTCTTC.

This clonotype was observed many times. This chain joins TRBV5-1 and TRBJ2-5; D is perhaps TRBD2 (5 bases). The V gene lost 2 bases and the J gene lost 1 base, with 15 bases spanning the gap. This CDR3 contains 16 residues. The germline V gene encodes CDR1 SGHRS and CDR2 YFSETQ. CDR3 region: CASSFLTTYSQETQYF. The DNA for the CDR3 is TGCGCCAGCAGCTTCCTGACTACGTACTCCCAAGAGACCCAGTACTTC.

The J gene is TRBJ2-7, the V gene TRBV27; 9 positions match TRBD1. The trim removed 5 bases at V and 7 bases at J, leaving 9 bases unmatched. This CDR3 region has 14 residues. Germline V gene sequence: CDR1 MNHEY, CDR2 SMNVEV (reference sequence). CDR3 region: CASSSRDRVREQYF. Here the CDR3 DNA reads TGTGCCAGCAGTAGCCGGGACAGGGTGCGGGAGCAGTACTTC.